This TCR beta chain derives from a study of T cells in localized non-small cell lung cancer. Whole-study results and caveats: T cell clonality was highest in uninvolved adjacent lung, above tumor. Adjacent lung exhibited a median of approximately 59 among the 100 most abundant tumor clones.

The method was immunoSEQ multiplex PCR; TCRdb's version includes in-frame clones alone and lacks a portion of them. The table lists 31,000 or so clones, around 90% of them singletons. A remark on this clone: Its antigen is undetermined.

V lost 6 bases and J lost 8, with 16 bases in between. In germline, CDR1 is SNHLY, CDR2 FYNNEI. This CDR3 is built from 14 residues. The chain couples TRBV2 to TRBJ1-4; no clear D. The sequence derives from a female donor of 60 years or more with stage I lung adenocarcinoma. The input for sequencing was peripheral blood, taken before any cancer treatment. The CDR3 bases are TGTGCCAGCAGGGGAAGACCCTTGGGCGAAAAACTGTTTTTT. Translating it yields CASRGRPLGEKLFF.